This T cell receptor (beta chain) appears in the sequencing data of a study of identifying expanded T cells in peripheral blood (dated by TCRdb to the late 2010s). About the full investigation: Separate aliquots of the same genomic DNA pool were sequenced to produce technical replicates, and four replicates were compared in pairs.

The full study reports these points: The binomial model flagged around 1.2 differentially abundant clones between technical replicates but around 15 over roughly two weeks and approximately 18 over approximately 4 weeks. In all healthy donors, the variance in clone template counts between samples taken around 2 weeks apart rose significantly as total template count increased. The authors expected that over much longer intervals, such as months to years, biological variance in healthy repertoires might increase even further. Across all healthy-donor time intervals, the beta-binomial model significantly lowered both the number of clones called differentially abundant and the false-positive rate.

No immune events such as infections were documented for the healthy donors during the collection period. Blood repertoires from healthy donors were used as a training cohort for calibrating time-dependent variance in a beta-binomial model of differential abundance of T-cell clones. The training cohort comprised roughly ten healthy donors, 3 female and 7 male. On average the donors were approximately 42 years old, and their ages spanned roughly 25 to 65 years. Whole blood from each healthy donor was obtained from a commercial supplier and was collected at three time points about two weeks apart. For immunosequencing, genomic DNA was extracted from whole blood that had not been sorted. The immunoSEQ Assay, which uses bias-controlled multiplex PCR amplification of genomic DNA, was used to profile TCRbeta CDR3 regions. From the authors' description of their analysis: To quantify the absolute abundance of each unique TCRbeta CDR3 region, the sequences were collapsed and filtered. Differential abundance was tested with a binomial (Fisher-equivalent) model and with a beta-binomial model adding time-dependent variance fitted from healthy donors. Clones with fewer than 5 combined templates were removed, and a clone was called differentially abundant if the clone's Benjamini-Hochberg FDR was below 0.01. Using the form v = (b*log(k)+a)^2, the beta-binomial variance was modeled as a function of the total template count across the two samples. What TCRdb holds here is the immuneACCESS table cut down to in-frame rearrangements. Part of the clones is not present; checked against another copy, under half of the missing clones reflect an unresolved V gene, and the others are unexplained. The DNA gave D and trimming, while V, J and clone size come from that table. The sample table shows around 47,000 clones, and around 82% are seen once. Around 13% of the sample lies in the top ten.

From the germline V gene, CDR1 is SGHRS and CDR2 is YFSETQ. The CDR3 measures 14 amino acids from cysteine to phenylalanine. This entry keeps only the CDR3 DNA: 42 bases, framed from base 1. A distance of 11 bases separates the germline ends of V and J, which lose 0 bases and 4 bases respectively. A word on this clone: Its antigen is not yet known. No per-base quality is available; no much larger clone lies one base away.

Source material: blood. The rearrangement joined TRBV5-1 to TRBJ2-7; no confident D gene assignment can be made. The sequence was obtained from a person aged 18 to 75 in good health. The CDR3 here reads CASSLADPKYEQYF. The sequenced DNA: TGCGCCAGCAGCTTGGCGGACCCCAAATACGAGCAGTACTTC.